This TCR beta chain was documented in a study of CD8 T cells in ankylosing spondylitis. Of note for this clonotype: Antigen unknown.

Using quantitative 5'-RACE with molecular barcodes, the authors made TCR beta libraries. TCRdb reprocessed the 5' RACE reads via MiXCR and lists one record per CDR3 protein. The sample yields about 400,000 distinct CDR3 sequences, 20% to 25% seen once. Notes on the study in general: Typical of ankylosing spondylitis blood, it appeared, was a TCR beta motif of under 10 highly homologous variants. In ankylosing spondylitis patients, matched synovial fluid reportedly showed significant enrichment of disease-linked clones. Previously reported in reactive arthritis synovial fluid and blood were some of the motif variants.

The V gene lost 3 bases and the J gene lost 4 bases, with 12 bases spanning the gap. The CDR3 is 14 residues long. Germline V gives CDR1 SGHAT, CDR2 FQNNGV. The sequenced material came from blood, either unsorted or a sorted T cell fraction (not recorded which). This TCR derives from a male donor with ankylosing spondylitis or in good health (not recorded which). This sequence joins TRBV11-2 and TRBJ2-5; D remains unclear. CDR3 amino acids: CASSLSMSRETQYF. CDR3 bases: TGTGCCAGCAGCTTGTCGATGAGCCGAGAGACCCAGTACTTC.